This TCR beta chain was identified in a study of T-cell reconstitution after alpha-beta-depleted transplantation in children. CDR1 is SGHAT, CDR2 FQDESV, per germline (reference sequence). CDR3 length: 18 amino acids. V lost 0 bases to trimming and J lost 7 bases, with 24 bases between them. For TCRbeta, the library was prepared with unique molecular identifiers. A single record per CDR3 protein comes from TCRdb applying MiXCR to the PCR reads. The table includes just under 350,000 distinct CDR3 sequences, 16% detected once. There are a few counts of this clonotype. The source material was PBMCs, mostly from graft donor cells, sampled 360 days after TCRalphabeta/CD19-depleted stem cell transplant. The receptor comes from a male patient aged 2-10 years who had a stem cell transplant for acute lymphoblastic leukemia, so the T cells may come from the graft donor. V and J are TRBV11-1 and TRBJ2-5, with D maybe TRBD2 (6 bases). As DNA, the CDR3 is TGTGCCAGCAGCTTAGCGAGACTAGGGCTAGCCTACCGTGGGACCCAGTACTTC. Its protein is CASSLARLGLAYRGTQYF.